The source of this TCR beta chain is a study of cytomegalovirus exposure and HLA in healthy donors. Study conclusions and caveats: Most TCR sequences proved rare, with some public TCRs found in many donors. The authors listed 150 to 200 TCR beta chains as cytomegalovirus-associated. Through in vitro validation, three CMV-associated chains were shown to be specific for CMV antigens.

V dropped 4 bases and J dropped 5; count of bases not matched to a gene: 11. This CDR3 has 15 residues. The germline V gene encodes CDR1 SGHRS and CDR2 YFSETQ. With respect to this clone: Its antigen is still unknown.

Sequencing used immunoSEQ multiplex PCR; TCRdb keeps in-frame clones, though not all of them. The repertoire has over 150,000 clones, under 90% of them found once; the top ten carry 4% to 4.5%. This clonotype was sampled from a man aged 18 to 35 in good health and CMV-seropositive. The chain combines TRBV5-1 with TRBJ1-1, with TRBD1 matching 7 bases. Sequenced sample: PBMCs. CDR3 DNA: TGCGCCAGCAGCGGAGGAGAACAGGGGATTACTGAAGCTTTCTTT. It yields the protein CASSGGEQGITEAFF.